Shown below are 4 T cell receptor beta chains from a single sample sequenced in a study of blood T cell repertoires in COVID-19. Data came from immunoSEQ multiplex PCR; TCRdb stores just in-frame clones and leaves some out. The sample holds 200,000 or so clones, approximately 81% seen once. The sample comprised peripheral blood. These receptors originate from a man aged 50-60 years who had recovered from COVID-19.

This clone was counted between two and nine times. The genes are TRBV5-4 and TRBJ2-7; D may be TRBD2 (5 bases). This CDR3 spans 13 amino acids. In germline, CDR1 is SGHNT, CDR2 YYREEE (reference sequence). The V gene lost 2 bases and the J gene lost 1 base, with 7 bases spanning the gap. CDR3 residues: CASSFGVSYEQYF. DNA of the CDR3: TGTGCCAGCAGCTTCGGGGTGTCCTACGAGCAGTACTTC.

The chain has TRBV7-6 and TRBJ2-4, with 7 bases lining up with TRBD1. After removal of 0 bases from V and 3 bases from J, the junction contained 8 bases not matched to a gene. This CDR3 comprises 17 residues. Germline V gene lookup returns CDR1 SGHVS and CDR2 FNYEAQ. CDR3 bases: TGTGCCAGCAGCTTAGCGAGTCCAGGGGGTGTCAAAAACATTCAGTACTTC. Translation: CASSLASPGGVKNIQYF.

J is TRBJ2-5 and V is TRBV13; tentative D call: TRBD2 (5 bases). The CDR3 consists of 15 residues. The germline V and J ends were trimmed by 0 bases and 6 bases, with 14 bases remaining between them. Germline loops: CDR1 PRHDT, CDR2 FYEKMQ (reference sequence). The CDR3 DNA reads as TGTGCCAGCAGCTTAGGGGCGGCTAGCCCCCAGACCCAGTACTTC. Protein sequence: CASSLGAASPQTQYF. Full variable domain (remainder filled in from reference TRBV13 and TRBJ2-5): AAGVIQSPRHLIKEKRETATLKCYPIPRHDTVYWYQQGPGQDPQFLISFYEKMQSDKGSIPDRFSAQQFSDYHSELNMSSLELGDSALYFCASSLGAASPQTQYFGPGTRLLVL.

The table lists this clone with a count of one. The chain is built from TRBV3-1 (or the pseudogene TRBV3-2) and TRBJ1-1; 9 bases fit TRBD1. V gave up 7 bases and J gave up 0 bases; unmatched junction bases: 12. The CDR3 runs to 17 residues. Germline CDR1 reads LGHDT; CDR2 reads YNNKEL (reference sequence). The CDR3 is CASIHRGRYQMNTEAFF. The CDR3, as DNA: TGTGCCAGCATCCACAGGGGGCGTTACCAGATGAACACTGAAGCTTTCTTT.